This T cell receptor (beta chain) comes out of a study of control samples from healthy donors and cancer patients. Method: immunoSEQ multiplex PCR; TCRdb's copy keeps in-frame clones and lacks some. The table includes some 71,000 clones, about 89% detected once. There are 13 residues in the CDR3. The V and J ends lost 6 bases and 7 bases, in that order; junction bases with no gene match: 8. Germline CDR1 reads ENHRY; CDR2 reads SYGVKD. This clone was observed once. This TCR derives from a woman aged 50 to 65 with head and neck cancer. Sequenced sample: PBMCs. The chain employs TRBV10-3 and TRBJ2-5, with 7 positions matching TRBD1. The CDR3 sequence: CAISSRTGGTQYF. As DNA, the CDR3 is TGTGCCATCAGCTCTCGGACAGGCGGGACCCAGTACTTC.